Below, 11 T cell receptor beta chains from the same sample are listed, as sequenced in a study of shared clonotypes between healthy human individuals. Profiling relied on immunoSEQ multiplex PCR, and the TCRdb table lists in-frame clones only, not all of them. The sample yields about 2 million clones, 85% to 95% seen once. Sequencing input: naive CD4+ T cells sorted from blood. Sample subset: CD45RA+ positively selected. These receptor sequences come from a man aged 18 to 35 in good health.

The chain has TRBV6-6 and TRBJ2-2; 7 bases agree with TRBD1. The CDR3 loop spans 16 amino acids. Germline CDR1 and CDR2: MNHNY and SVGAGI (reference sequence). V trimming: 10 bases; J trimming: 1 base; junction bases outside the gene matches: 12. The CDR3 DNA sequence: TGTGCCACTCTAGGACAGGCTTCTCTGAACACCGGGGAGCTGTTTTTT. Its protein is CATLGQASLNTGELFF.

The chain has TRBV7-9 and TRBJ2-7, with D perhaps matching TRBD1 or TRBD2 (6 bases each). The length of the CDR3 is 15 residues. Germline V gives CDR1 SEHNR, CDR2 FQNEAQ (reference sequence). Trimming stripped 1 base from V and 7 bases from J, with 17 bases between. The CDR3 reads CASSLGGGGSGEQYF. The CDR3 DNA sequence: TGTGCCAGCAGCTTAGGTGGAGGGGGTTCAGGGGAGCAGTACTTC.

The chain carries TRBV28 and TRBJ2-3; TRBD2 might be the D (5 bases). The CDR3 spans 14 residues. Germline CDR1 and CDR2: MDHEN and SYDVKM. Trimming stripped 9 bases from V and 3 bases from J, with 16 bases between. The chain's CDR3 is CASKSGVSTDTQYF. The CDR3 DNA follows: TGTGCCAGTAAAAGCGGAGTGAGTACAGATACGCAGTATTTT.

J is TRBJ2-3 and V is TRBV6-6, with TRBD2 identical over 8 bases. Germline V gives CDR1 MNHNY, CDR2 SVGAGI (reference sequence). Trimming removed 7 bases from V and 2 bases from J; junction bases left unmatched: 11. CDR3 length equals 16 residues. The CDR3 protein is CASTTLRGGTTDTQYF. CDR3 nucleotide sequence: TGTGCCAGCACCACCCTTCGGGGGGGAACCACAGATACGCAGTATTTT.

CDR3 protein: CASSVARGGEETQYF. In nucleotides, the CDR3 is TGTGCCAGCAGCGTAGCTCGGGGCGGGGAAGAGACCCAGTACTTC. The chain combines TRBV9 with TRBJ2-5, with D perhaps TRBD2 (6 bases). The V end lost 0 bases, the J end lost 3 bases, and 12 bases lay between the germline ends. This CDR3 spans 15 amino acids. Germline V gives CDR1 SGDLS, CDR2 YYNGEE.

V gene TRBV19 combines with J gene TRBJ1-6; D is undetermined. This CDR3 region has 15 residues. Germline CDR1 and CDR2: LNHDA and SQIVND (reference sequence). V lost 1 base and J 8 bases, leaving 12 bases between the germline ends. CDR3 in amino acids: CASSIGEWIDSPLHF. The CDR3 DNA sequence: TGTGCCAGTAGTATAGGAGAGTGGATAGATTCACCCCTCCACTTT.

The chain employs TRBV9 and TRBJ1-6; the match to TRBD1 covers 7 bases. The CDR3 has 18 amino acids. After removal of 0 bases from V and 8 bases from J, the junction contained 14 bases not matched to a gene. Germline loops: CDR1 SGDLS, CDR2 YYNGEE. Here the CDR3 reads CASSVAILGGDSHSPLHF. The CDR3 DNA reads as TGTGCCAGCAGCGTAGCGATTTTAGGAGGGGACAGCCATTCACCCCTCCACTTT.

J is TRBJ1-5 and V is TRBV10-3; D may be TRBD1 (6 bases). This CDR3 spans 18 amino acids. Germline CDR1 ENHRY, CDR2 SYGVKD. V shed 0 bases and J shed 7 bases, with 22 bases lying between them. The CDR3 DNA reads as TGTGCCATCAGTGAGTCTCCTACCGCCAGGGGCTTCGGACAGCCCCAGCATTTT. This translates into CAISESPTARGFGQPQHF.

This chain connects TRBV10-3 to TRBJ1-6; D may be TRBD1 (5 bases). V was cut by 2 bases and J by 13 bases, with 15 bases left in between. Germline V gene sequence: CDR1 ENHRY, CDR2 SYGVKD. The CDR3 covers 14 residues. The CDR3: CAISERGVEVPLHF. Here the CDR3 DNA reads TGTGCCATCAGTGAGAGAGGGGTGGAGGTCCCCCTCCACTTT.

CDR3 sequence (DNA): TGTGCCATCAGTGAGGGACCAAGTGTCAATGAGCAGTTCTTC. Protein product: CAISEGPSVNEQFF. The rearrangement links TRBV10-3 to TRBJ2-1; no clear D. The CDR3 contains 14 residues. Between the trimmed V and J ends, which lost 2 bases and 6 bases, there was a span of 11 bases. The germline V gene has CDR1 ENHRY and CDR2 SYGVKD.

CDR3 sequence: CASSLAPMGPQHF. In DNA, the CDR3 is TGTGCCAGCAGCTTAGCGCCTATGGGACCCCAGCATTTT. The rearrangement joins TRBV11-1 to TRBJ1-5; unclear D gene. Trimming left V 0 bases short and J 10 bases short, with 10 bases between. Per germline, CDR1 SGHAT and CDR2 FQDESV (reference sequence). The CDR3 loop spans 13 amino acids. Full variable domain (rest looked up from reference TRBV11-1 and TRBJ1-5): EAEVAQSPRYKITEKSQAVAFWCDPISGHATLYWYRQILGQGPELLVQFQDESVVDDSQLPKDRFSAERLKGVDSTLKIQPAELGDSAMYLCASSLAPMGPQHFGDGTRLSIL.